This entry concerns a single T cell receptor (beta chain). This sample was taken from a study of technical replicates of blood from several donors. V lost 3 bases and J lost 5; bases outside the gene matches: 8. CDR1 and CDR2 (germline): MGHRA, YSYEKL. This CDR3 contains 16 residues. The method was immunoSEQ multiplex PCR; TCRdb's version includes in-frame clones alone and lacks a portion of them. The table lists about 79,000 clones, roughly 94% of them singletons. The chain uses TRBV4-1 and TRBJ2-2; 8 bases fit TRBD2. The sequence was obtained from a human donor in good health. Sequencing was performed on T cells isolated from PBMCs. The CDR3 DNA follows: TGCGCCAGCAGCCACACTAGCGGAGCCGCTACCGGGGAGCTGTTTTTT. Its protein is CASSHTSGAATGELFF.